This T cell receptor (beta chain) emerged from a study of T-cell reconstitution after alpha-beta-depleted transplantation in children. The study's findings and limits: Roughly two months post-transplant, alpha-beta T cells reportedly originated from several hundred graft clones that had expanded.

Preparation of the TCRbeta library used unique molecular identifiers. TCRdb re-called the PCR reads through MiXCR, storing one row per CDR3 protein. The repertoire holds a few hundred thousand distinct CDR3 sequences, with approximately 6.9% as singletons. Germline V gene sequence: CDR1 DFQATT, CDR2 SNEGSKA (reference sequence). CDR3 length: 16 residues. J gave up 0 bases and V 3 bases, and 8 bases lay outside the gene matches. This clonotype was observed a few times. The antigen is unknown. Sequenced here: PBMCs, sampled before TCRalphabeta/CD19-depleted stem cell transplant. The rearrangement joins TRBV20-1 to TRBJ1-5; 7 bases line up with TRBD1. The receptor's source is a boy between 2 and 15 years old with acute lymphoblastic leukemia, due to receive a stem cell transplant. The DNA of the CDR3 is TGCAGTGCTAGGCCTGCAGGGGGTCTTAGCAATCAGCCCCAGCATTTT. Translated, it gives CSARPAGGLSNQPQHF.